This note documents a single T cell receptor beta chain sequence. Its antigen is unidentified. Germline V gene sequence: CDR1 LGHNT, CDR2 FRNRAP. The V gene end was trimmed by 5 bases and the J gene end by 1 base; junction bases not matched to a gene: 10. This CDR3 has 17 residues. The study drew its donors from healthy HIV-negative adults without recent acute infections or vaccinations. As processed by the authors: Filtering differed because ImmunoSEQ produced junction-only sequences that carried no quality scores. Clones were read by immunoSEQ multiplex PCR, and TCRdb kept only the in-frame ones, dropping some. V and J calls and clone size follow that table, whereas D and trimming were derived from the DNA. Seen here are about 2.4 million clones, 80% to 95% observed once, and the top ten hold roughly 0.36%. The sample is drawn from a study of shared clonotypes between healthy human individuals. Findings and caveats of the study: What limited the represented genetic and exposure-history diversity was the small number of donors. Around 5.3% of naive CD4 clonotypes were shared across a handful of donors.

This receptor was obtained from a man younger than 30 in good health. Some clones in this sample may be carry-over from other donors' samples. The sequenced material came from naive CD4+ T cells from PBMCs. Subset of the sample: CD45RA+ positively selected. The chain links TRBV12-5 to TRBJ2-1; 8 bases map to TRBD2. The CDR3 coding sequence is TGTGCTAGTGGTCCCGGGGTAGCGGGACTTTCCTACAATGAGCAGTTCTTC. This codes for CASGPGVAGLSYNEQFF.